This T cell receptor beta chain was identified in a study of blood T cell repertoires in COVID-19. Across the whole study: Some COVID-19 samples were acute and others convalescent; all came from the United States, Italy and Spain. Sample material is recorded as cDNA or gDNA derived from T cells, B-cell-depleted T cells, or PBMCs.

Per the authors' pipeline: Estimation of nucleated cell counts relied on the amplification of reference gene primers. Data came from immunoSEQ multiplex PCR; TCRdb stores just in-frame clones and leaves some out. V and J calls and clone size come straight from that table; D and trimming were deduced from the DNA. The profile shows about 60,000 clones, around 80% of them singletons. Germline-derived CDR1 and CDR2 are LNHNV and YYDKDF (reference sequence). V lost 1 base and J lost 5, with 8 bases in between. This CDR3 contains 14 residues. The sequence derives from a human donor in a cohort sampled during active COVID-19. The sequenced material came from peripheral blood. This chain joins TRBV15 and TRBJ1-4, with D possibly matching TRBD1 (5 bases). The CDR3 sequence: CATSRGGYNEKLFF. The CDR3 DNA sequence: TGTGCCACCAGCAGAGGGGGCTACAATGAAAAACTGTTTTTT.